This record looks at one T cell receptor (beta chain) sequence and its context. Per germline, CDR1 MNHNS and CDR2 SASEGT. This CDR3 spans 12 amino acids. V gave up 7 bases and J gave up 5 bases; unmatched junction bases: 4. The data derive from a study of T-cell reconstitution after alpha-beta-depleted transplantation in children. A library of TCRbeta sequences, prepared with unique molecular identifiers, was generated. TCRdb reanalysed the PCR reads using MiXCR and keeps one entry per CDR3 protein. The sample yields over 550,000 distinct CDR3 sequences, more than 9% seen once. The rearrangement joins TRBV6-1 to TRBJ2-5, with 7 bases identical to TRBD1. Here the sequenced sample was PBMCs from the stem cell graft donor, taken from the stem cell graft. The clonotype comes from a human donor who donated a stem cell graft to a child with acute myeloid leukemia. The CDR3 here is CASTDRVETQYF. The CDR3 bases are TGTGCCAGCACCGACAGGGTGGAGACCCAGTACTTC.